This T cell receptor (beta chain) was profiled in a study of PD-1 blockade in classical Hodgkin lymphoma. Described time point: cycle 4 day 1 (C4D1), after five to seven weeks of nivolumab. Every patient was affected by relapse after autologous stem cell transplantation, while exposure to brentuximab vedotin was not uniform. Sequencing used immunoSEQ multiplex PCR; TCRdb keeps in-frame clones, though not all of them. The sample has almost 95,000 clones, under 85% seen once. The V gene's germline CDR1 is SGHRS and CDR2 YFSETQ. The V gene lost 1 base and the J gene lost 2 bases, with 12 bases spanning the gap. This CDR3 comprises 15 residues.

V and J are TRBV5-1 and TRBJ2-5; a weak D match, TRBD1 (6 bases). This clonotype was obtained from a human donor with classical Hodgkin lymphoma. The material sequenced was peripheral blood mononuclear cells (PBMCs), taken before the fourth cycle of nivolumab. In nucleotides, the CDR3 is TGCGCCAGCAGCTTGTGGTCTCAGGGGCAAGAGACCCAGTACTTC. Translated: CASSLWSQGQETQYF. The full variable domain, rest sourced from reference TRBV5-1 and TRBJ2-5, is KAGVTQTPRYLIKTRGQQVTLSCSPISGHRSVSWYQQTPGQGLQFLFEYFSETQRNKGNFPGRFSGRQFSNSRSEMNVSTLELGDSALYLCASSLWSQGQETQYFGPGTRLLVL.